This TCR beta chain emerged from a study of cytomegalovirus exposure and HLA in healthy donors. Notes on the study in general: There were three CMV-associated chains whose specificity for CMV antigens was confirmed in vitro.

As to this clone: Its specificity is not known.

Losses at the gene ends were 5 bases for V and 4 bases for J; bases not matched to a gene: 8. The CDR3 has 15 residues. Germline V CDR1 and CDR2: SGHVS, FQNEAQ. The data were produced by immunoSEQ multiplex PCR, yet TCRdb's version contains in-frame clones alone and is incomplete. Of 130,000 or so clones in the sample, 85% to 90% were seen once. The donors were members of the approximately 110-subject validation cohort (separate from the roughly 660-subject first cohort). The source material was PBMCs. This sequence originates from a man younger than 45 in good health and CMV-seronegative. The chain has TRBV7-8 and TRBJ2-3; 8 nucleotides line up with TRBD2. The CDR3 sequence: CASSLIRGGADTQYF. The DNA of the CDR3 is TGTGCCAGCAGCCTCATACGGGGGGGCGCAGATACGCAGTATTTT. The whole variable domain, remainder taken from reference TRBV7-8 and TRBJ2-3, is GAGVSQSPRYKVAKRGQDVALRCDPISGHVSLFWYQQALGQGPEFLTYFQNEAQLDKSGLPSDRFFAERPEGSVSTLKIQRTQQEDSAVYLCASSLIRGGADTQYFGPGTRLTVL.